This T cell receptor beta chain was documented in a study of T cells in Graves' hyperthyroidism and ophthalmopathy. There are many counts of this clonotype. Its antigen remains unknown. Individuals with ophthalmopathy presented a Clinical Activity Score of at least 3, a NOSPECS grade of at least 4 and a duration under 3 months. Uncontrolled infections, other autoimmune diseases, pregnancy or lactation led to exclusion of patients. Diagnoses used clinical symptoms, serum thyroxine and TRAb, thyroid ultrasound and orbital computed tomography. RNA transcripts served as the template for amplifying TCR beta CDR3 regions. The HTBI primer set served for first-round RT-PCR of the TCR CDR3. TCRdb recomputed calls from the multiplex PCR reads with MiXCR, one row per CDR3 protein. The data hold hundreds of thousands of distinct CDR3 sequences, with roughly 14% observed a single time. Overall study results and limits: Also found in blood were most expanded thyroid clonotypes above 0.001.

The TCR was taken from a woman between 45 and 60 years old with Graves' ophthalmopathy. The sample was blood.

CDR3 in amino acids: CASRGGPEAFF. CDR3 bases: TGTGCCAGCAGGGGGGGTCCTGAAGCTTTCTTT. V gene TRBV12-3 or TRBV12-4 combines with J gene TRBJ1-1; D may be TRBD1 (5 bases). The CDR3 has 11 amino acids. The V gene lost 6 bases and the J gene lost 6 bases, with 8 bases spanning the gap.